The clone carrying this T cell receptor beta chain was counted a few times. As yet, its antigen is unknown. This sample is part of a study of breast tumors, draining lymph nodes, adjacent tissues. Breast cancer patients provided tissue from their axillary draining lymph nodes. The CDR3 covers 13 residues. Germline V gene data show CDR1 as DFQATT and CDR2 as SNEGSKA (reference sequence). Trimming stripped 6 bases from V and 2 bases from J, with 11 bases between. Study-wide results and caveats: Tumor TCR diversity was below lymph nodes but above nontumor tissue. Luminal-like breast cancer showed significantly greater tumor-nontumor repertoire similarity than basal-like breast cancer did.

TCRdb reanalysed the multiplex PCR reads using MiXCR and keeps one entry per CDR3 protein. The table lists fewer than 150,000 distinct CDR3 sequences, around 20% of them singletons. The receptor's source is a female donor with breast cancer. Some clones in this sample may be carry-over from other donors' samples. This sequence joins TRBV20-1 and TRBJ1-5, with a weak D call TRBD1 (5 bases). Sequenced sample: axillary lymph node tissue. Here the CDR3 DNA reads TGCAGTGCCTCCGAAGGGGGCAATCAGCCCCAGCATTTT. It specifies CSASEGGNQPQHF.